The rows below give T cell receptor beta chains drawn from one sample of a study of follicular helper T cells after annual influenza vaccination. Libraries were prepared by immunoSEQ multiplex PCR; TCRdb keeps only in-frame clonotypes and omits some of them. The sample lists approximately 30,000 clones; about 82% were seen once. The sequencing used CXCR5+ CD38- circulating T follicular helper cells from blood, collected on the day of influenza vaccination. The receptor source for this set is an adult who received the influenza vaccine. Each CDR3 is given with its conserved first and last residue. The order of the fields is clone size, J gene, D gene, V gene, CDR3 DNA, CDR3 protein. D genes are given only for firm matches. Some rows have no size entry. The others give once, few or many, or a class for an expanded clone.

.,TRBJ2-3,.,TRBV11-2,TGTGCCAGCAGCAGCAAAAGACAGGGCACAGATACGCAGTATTTT,CASSSKRQGTDTQYF
few,TRBJ1-1,.,TRBV10-3,TGTGCCATCGGGAGGGGGGACAACACTGAAGCTTTCTTT,CAIGRGDNTEAFF
.,TRBJ2-5,TRBD2,TRBV7-2,TGTGCCAGCAGCTACGGGGGGGGCCAAGAGACCCAGTACTTC,CASSYGGGQETQYF
.,TRBJ2-1,.,TRBV9,TGTGCCAGCAGCGTAGGTTTAGGACAATCCTACAATGAGCAGTTCTTC,CASSVGLGQSYNEQFF
.,TRBJ1-1,.,TRBV5-8,TGTGCCAGCAGCTTCCGTGGGGCGGCGGCTTGGTTT,CASSFRGAAAWF
.,TRBJ1-2,TRBD1,TRBV29-1,TGCAGCGTTAGGACAGGGGGGAACTATGGCTACACCTTC,CSVRTGGNYGYTF
.,TRBJ2-5,.,TRBV6-4,TGTGCCAGCAGTGGACAGTTGGGAGAGACCCAGTACTTC,CASSGQLGETQYF
.,TRBJ2-5,.,TRBV5-4,TGTGCCAGCAGCTTGGCCTCGGGTGATCCAGCCAAAGAGACCCAGTACTTC,CASSLASGDPAKETQYF
.,TRBJ1-2,TRBD1,TRBV11-2,TGTGCCAGCGCCCTCGACAGGGCCCGGAGCTACACCTTC,CASALDRARSYTF
.,TRBJ1-4,TRBD1,TRBV5-1,TGCGCCAGCAGCTTGGGGACAGGACAGGAAAAACTGTTTTTT,CASSLGTGQEKLFF
.,TRBJ2-2,TRBD1,TRBV30,TGTGCCTGGAGTGTACAGGGGACCGGGGAGCTGTTTTTT,CAWSVQGTGELFF
.,TRBJ1-2,TRBD1,TRBV6-1,TGTGCCAGCAGTGAAACAGGGGGCGAAACCTATGGCTACACCTTC,CASSETGGETYGYTF
.,TRBJ1-3,TRBD1,TRBV4-2,TGTGCCAGCAGCCTAGGCGAGACAGGGTCTGGAAACACCATATATTTT,CASSLGETGSGNTIYF
once,TRBJ1-5,.,TRBV20-1,TGCAGTGCTATAAATCAGCCCCAGCATTTT,CSAINQPQHF
.,TRBJ1-2,.,TRBV5-4,TGTGCCAGCAGCGCCGGGCCCTCCCAAGGGAGTTATGGCTACACCTTC,CASSAGPSQGSYGYTF
.,TRBJ2-1,TRBD2,TRBV10-1,TGCGCCAGCAGTGAGTCAGCTAGCGGGGGCTACAATGAGCAGTTCTTC,CASSESASGGYNEQFF
.,TRBJ1-1,.,TRBV7-2,TGTGCCAGCAGCTTAGAAGGGGGGAACACTGAAGCTTTCTTT,CASSLEGGNTEAFF
.,TRBJ1-2,.,TRBV6-8,TGTGCCAGCTTCTCGGGGGGGTCGGGTGGCTACACCTTC,CASFSGGSGGYTF
.,TRBJ1-6,TRBD1,TRBV5-1,TGCGCCAGCACCGCGGGACAGATGGGAAATTCACCCCTCCACTTT,CASTAGQMGNSPLHF
.,TRBJ2-2,TRBD2,TRBV27,TGTGCCAGCAGTTTATCGGGTAGCGGGAGAAAAGGTTCGGCGGGGGAGCTGTTTTTT,CASSLSGSGRKGSAGELFF
.,TRBJ1-1,.,TRBV11-2,TGTGCCAGCAGCTTAGAGCAGGGTTTGGGGAACACTGAAGCTTTCTTT,CASSLEQGLGNTEAFF
.,TRBJ1-4,.,TRBV15,TGTGCCACCAGCAAGGGGAGGCCACAACACGAAAAACTGTTTTTT,CATSKGRPQHEKLFF
few,TRBJ1-2,.,TRBV19,TGTGCCAGTAGTACGTCGACAGGAAACTATGGCTACACCTTC,CASSTSTGNYGYTF
once,TRBJ1-4,TRBD1,TRBV4-1,TGCGCCAGCAGCCAAGGACAGGGTGAAAAACTGTTTTTT,CASSQGQGEKLFF
.,TRBJ2-7,.,TRBV2,TGTGCCAGCAGTGAACAGGCGAATAACGAGCAGTACTTC,CASSEQANNEQYF
.,TRBJ2-1,.,TRBV6-1,TGTGCCAGCAGTAGAAACAGGGAAGCTCAGCAGTTCTTC,CASSRNREAQQFF